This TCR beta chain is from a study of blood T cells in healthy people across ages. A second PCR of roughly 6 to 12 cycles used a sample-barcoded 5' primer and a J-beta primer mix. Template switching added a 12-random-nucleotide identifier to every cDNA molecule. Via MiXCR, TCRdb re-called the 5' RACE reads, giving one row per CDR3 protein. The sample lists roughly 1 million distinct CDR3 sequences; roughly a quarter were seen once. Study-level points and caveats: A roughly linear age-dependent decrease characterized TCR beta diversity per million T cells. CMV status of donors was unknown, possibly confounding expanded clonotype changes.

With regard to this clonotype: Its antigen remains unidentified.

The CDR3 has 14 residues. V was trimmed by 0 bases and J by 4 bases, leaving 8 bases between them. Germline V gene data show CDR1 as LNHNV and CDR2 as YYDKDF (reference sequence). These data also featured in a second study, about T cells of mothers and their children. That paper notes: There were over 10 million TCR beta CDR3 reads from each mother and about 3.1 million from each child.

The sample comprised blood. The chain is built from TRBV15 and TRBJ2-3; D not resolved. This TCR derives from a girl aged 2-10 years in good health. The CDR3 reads CATSRDNEADTQYF. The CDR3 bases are TGTGCCACCAGCAGAGATAATGAGGCAGATACGCAGTATTTT.